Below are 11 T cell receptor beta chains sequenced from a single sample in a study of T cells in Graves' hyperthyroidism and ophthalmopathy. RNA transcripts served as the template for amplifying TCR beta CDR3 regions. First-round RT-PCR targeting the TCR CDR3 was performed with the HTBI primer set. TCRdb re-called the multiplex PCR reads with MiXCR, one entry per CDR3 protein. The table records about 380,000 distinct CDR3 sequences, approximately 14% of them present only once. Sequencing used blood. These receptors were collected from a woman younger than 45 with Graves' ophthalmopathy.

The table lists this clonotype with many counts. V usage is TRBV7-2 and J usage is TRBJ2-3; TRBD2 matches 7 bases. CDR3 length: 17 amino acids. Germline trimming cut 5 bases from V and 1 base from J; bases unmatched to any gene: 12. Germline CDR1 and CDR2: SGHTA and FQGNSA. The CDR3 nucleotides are TGTGCCAGCAGCGTCAGGGCTTTCGCGGGGGGCACAGATACGCAGTATTTT. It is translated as CASSVRAFAGGTDTQYF. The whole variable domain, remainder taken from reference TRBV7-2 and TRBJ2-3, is GAGVSQSPSNKVTEKGKDVELRCDPISGHTALYWYRQSLGQGLEFLIYFQGNSAPDKSGLPSDRFSAERTGGSVSTLTIQRTQQEDSAVYLCASSVRAFAGGTDTQYFGPGTRLTVL.

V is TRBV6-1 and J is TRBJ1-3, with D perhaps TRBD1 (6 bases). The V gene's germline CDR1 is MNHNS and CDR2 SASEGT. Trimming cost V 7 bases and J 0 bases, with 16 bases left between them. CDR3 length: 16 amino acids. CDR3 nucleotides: TGTGCCAGCACCGATCCCCGGACAGACTCTGGAAACACCATATATTTT. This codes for CASTDPRTDSGNTIYF.

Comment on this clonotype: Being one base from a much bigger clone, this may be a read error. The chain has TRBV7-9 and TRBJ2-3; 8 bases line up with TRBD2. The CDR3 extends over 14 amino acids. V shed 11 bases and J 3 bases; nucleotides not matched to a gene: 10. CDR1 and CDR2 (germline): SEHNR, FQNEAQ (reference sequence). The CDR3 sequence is CAARVSGGTDTQYF. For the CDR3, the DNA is TGTGCCGCCAGAGTGAGCGGGGGAACAGATACGCAGTATTTT.

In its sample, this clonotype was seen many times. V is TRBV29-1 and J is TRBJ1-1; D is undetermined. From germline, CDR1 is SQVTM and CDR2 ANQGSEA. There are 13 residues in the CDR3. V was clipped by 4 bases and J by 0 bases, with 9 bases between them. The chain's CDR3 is CSVGGRMNTEAFF. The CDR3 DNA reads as TGCAGCGTTGGAGGACGGATGAACACTGAAGCTTTCTTT.

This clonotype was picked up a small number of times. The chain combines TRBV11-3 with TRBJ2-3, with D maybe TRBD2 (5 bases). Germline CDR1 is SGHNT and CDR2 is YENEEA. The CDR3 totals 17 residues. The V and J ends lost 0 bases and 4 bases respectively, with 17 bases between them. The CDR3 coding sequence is TGTGCCAGCAGCTTAGAGGGTCGAGGAATTAGCGCAGATACGCAGTATTTT. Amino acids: CASSLEGRGISADTQYF.

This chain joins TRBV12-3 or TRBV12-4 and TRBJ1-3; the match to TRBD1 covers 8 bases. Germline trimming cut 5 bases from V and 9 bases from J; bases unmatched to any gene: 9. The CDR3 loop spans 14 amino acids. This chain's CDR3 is CASSPQDRGPTIYF. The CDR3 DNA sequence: TGTGCCAGCAGTCCCCAAGACAGGGGCCCCACCATATATTTT.

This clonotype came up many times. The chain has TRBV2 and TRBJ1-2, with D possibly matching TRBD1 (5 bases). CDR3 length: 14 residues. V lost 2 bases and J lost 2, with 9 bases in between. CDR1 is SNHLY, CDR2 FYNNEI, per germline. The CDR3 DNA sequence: TGTGCCAGCAGTGAACTGGGGACGAACTATGGCTACACCTTC. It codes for CASSELGTNYGYTF. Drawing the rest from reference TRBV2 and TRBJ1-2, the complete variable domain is EPEVTQTPSHQVTQMGQEVILRCVPISNHLYFYWYRQILGQKVEFLVSFYNNEISEKSEIFDDQFSVERPDGSNFTLKIRSTKLEDSAMYFCASSELGTNYGYTFGSGTRLTVV.

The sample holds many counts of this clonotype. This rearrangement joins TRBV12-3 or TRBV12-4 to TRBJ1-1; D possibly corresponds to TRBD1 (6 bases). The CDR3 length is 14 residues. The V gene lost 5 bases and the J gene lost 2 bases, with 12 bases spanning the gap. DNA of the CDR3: TGTGCCAGCAGTCCGTACAGGGCAAACACTGAAGCTTTCTTT. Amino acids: CASSPYRANTEAFF.

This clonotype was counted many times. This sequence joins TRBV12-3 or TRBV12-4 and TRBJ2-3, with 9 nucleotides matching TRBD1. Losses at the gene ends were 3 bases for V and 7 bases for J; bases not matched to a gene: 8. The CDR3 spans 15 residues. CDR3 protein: CASSLATGGFYTQYF. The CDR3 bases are TGTGCCAGCAGTTTGGCGACAGGGGGTTTTTATACGCAGTATTTT.

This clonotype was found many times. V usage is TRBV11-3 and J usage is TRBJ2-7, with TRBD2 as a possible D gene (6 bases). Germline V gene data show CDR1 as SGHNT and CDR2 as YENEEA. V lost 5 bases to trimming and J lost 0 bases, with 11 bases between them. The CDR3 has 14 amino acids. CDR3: CASSRDGSSYEQYF. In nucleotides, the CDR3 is TGTGCCAGCAGCCGGGACGGGAGCTCCTACGAGCAGTACTTC. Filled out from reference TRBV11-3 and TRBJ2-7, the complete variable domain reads EAGVVQSPRYKIIEKKQPVAFWCNPISGHNTLYWYLQNLGQGPELLIRYENEEAVDDSQLPKDRFSAERLKGVDSTLKIQPAELGDSAVYLCASSRDGSSYEQYFGPGTRLTVT.

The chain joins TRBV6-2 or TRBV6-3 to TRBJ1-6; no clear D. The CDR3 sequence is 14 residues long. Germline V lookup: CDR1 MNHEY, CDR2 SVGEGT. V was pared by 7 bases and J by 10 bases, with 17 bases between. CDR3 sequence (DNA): TGTGCCAGCACCCCAGGAGGGCAGATGTCACCCCTCCACTTT. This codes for CASTPGGQMSPLHF.